This T cell receptor (beta chain) is from a study of cytomegalovirus exposure and HLA in healthy donors. Notes on the study in general: Some highly shared sequence variants likely arose as a pipeline artifact. Roughly uniform depth of sequencing across donors was assumed in presence/absence analyses.

Comments on this clone: Its specificity is not known.

The germline V gene has CDR1 SGHRS and CDR2 YFSETQ. CDR3 length: 15 amino acids. A multiplex PCR was run with 60 Vbeta primers and 13 Jbeta primers. Clones were sequenced by immunoSEQ multiplex PCR, and TCRdb holds only the in-frame ones, with some missing. The sample has 150,000 or so clones, 72% seen once. The sample taken for sequencing was PBMCs. The sequence was collected from a human donor in good health. The chain has TRBV5-1 and TRBJ2-5; 10 nucleotides line up with TRBD1. The J call may be incorrect, as the DNA end agrees better with TRBJ2-7. CDR3 DNA sequence: TGCGCCAGCTCCCCGGGACAGGGGCTAAACTACGAGCAGTACTTC. Its protein is CASSPGQGLNYEQYF.